The next 11 T cell receptor beta chains were all read from a single sample in a study of shared clonotypes between healthy human individuals (dated by TCRdb to between 2020 and 2021). The protocol used for the library was the immunoSEQ multiplex PCR assay. Held by TCRdb, this immuneACCESS table contains in-frame sequences only and omits some clones. Under half of the omission traces to an unresolved V gene where checked; the cause of the rest is unknown. A total of about 2.4 million clones appear in this sample, 85% to 95% of them only once. The top ten clonotypes cover around 0.14% of the sample. Source material: naive CD4+ T cells sorted from blood. The cell subset or site tag for this specimen amounts to: CD45RA+ positively selected. These receptors were obtained from a man between 18 and 35 years old in good health.

This chain links TRBV4-1 with TRBJ2-6; D not certain. CDR3 length equals 17 residues. V shed 0 bases and J shed 1 base, with 10 bases lying between them. From germline, CDR1 is MGHRA and CDR2 YSYEKL. The CDR3 is CASSQEERLSGANVLTF. CDR3 DNA sequence: TGCGCCAGCAGCCAAGAAGAAAGATTATCTGGGGCCAACGTCCTGACTTTC.

V is TRBV9 and J is TRBJ1-1; 7 bases are a match to TRBD1. The CDR3 is made up of 15 amino acids. The ends lost 0 bases at V and 1 base at J; junction bases unmatched: 3. Germline loops: CDR1 SGDLS, CDR2 YYNGEE. The CDR3 DNA reads TGTGCCAGCAGCGTAGTCGACAGGGCGAACACTGAAGCTTTCTTT. Protein product: CASSVVDRANTEAFF.

The chain links TRBV30 to TRBJ1-6, with D tentatively TRBD1 (5 bases). This CDR3 spans 13 amino acids. The germline V and J ends were trimmed by 3 bases and 10 bases, with 13 bases remaining between them. Germline V gives CDR1 GTSNPN, CDR2 SVGIG (reference sequence). In nucleotides, the CDR3 is TGTGCCTGGAGCAGGGCACCACCATCACCCCTCCACTTT. Protein: CAWSRAPPSPLHF.

CDR3 nucleotides: TGTGCCAGCAGCCCGCTGACGGTCCCCTACGAGCAGTACTTC. This translates into CASSPLTVPYEQYF. The chain combines TRBV11-2 with TRBJ2-7, with D uncertain. Germline CDR1 reads SGHAT; CDR2 reads FQNNGV. The V gene lost 5 bases and the J gene lost 2 bases, with 13 bases spanning the gap. The CDR3 covers 14 residues.

In this sample, this clone turned up once. The chain links TRBV2 to TRBJ2-7; the match to TRBD1 covers 9 bases. Trimming removed 5 bases from V and 5 bases from J; junction bases left unmatched: 7. From germline, CDR1 is SNHLY and CDR2 FYNNEI. CDR3 length: 14 amino acids. Here the CDR3 reads CASSWGQGGDEQYF. The CDR3 DNA reads TGTGCCAGCAGTTGGGGACAGGGCGGCGACGAGCAGTACTTC.

V is TRBV4-1 and J is TRBJ2-1; 11 positions agree with TRBD2. Germline assignment: CDR1 MGHRA and CDR2 YSYEKL. CDR3 size: 18 residues. V trimming: 0 bases; J trimming: 3 bases; junction bases outside the gene matches: 7. DNA for the CDR3: TGCGCCAGCAGCCAAGAAGGGGACACTAGCGGGGGCTACAATGAGCAGTTCTTC. This encodes CASSQEGDTSGGYNEQFF.

This sequence joins TRBV7-6 and TRBJ2-1, with 7 bases identical to TRBD2. The CDR3 sequence is 16 residues long. The V and J ends lost 5 bases and 7 bases, in that order; junction bases with no gene match: 14. The V gene's germline CDR1 is SGHVS and CDR2 FNYEAQ. CDR3 nucleotides: TGTGCCAGCAGCGCCGGCGGGAGTATTGTTACTAATGAGCAGTTCTTC. Translation: CASSAGGSIVTNEQFF. The variable domain in full, completed from reference TRBV7-6 and TRBJ2-1, reads GAGVSQSPRYKVTKRGQDVALRCDPISGHVSLYWYRQALGQGPEFLTYFNYEAQQDKSGLPNDRFSAERPEGSISTLTIQRTEQRDSAMYRCASSAGGSIVTNEQFFGPGTRLTVL.

This clone was counted a single time. Other DNA sequences in this specimen translate into the identical CDR3. The gene calls are TRBV5-1 and TRBJ2-3; tentative D call: TRBD1 (6 bases). V shed 2 bases and J shed 1 base, with 8 bases lying between them. This CDR3 is built from 14 residues. CDR1 SGHRS and CDR2 YFSETQ come from the germline V gene. CDR3 residues: CASSFRQGTDTQYF. For the CDR3, the DNA is TGCGCCAGCAGCTTCCGACAGGGCACAGATACGCAGTATTTT.

The chain couples TRBV5-1 to TRBJ2-3; TRBD2 matches at 14 bases. This CDR3 comprises 17 residues. With V trimmed by 4 bases and J by 3 bases, 7 bases remained unmatched. Germline CDR1 SGHRS, CDR2 YFSETQ. The CDR3 sequence: CASSRTSGGPITDTQYF. CDR3 bases: TGCGCCAGCAGCCGGACTAGCGGGGGGCCTATTACAGATACGCAGTATTTT.

This chain uses TRBV7-2 with TRBJ2-7, with D possibly being TRBD2 (6 bases). CDR3 length: 15 residues. The germline CDR1 and CDR2 sequences are SGHTA and FQGNSA. The germline V and J ends were trimmed by 1 base and 3 bases, with 13 bases remaining between them. This CDR3 reads CASSLVEGIVYEQYF. In DNA form, the CDR3 reads TGTGCCAGCAGCTTAGTGGAGGGCATCGTCTACGAGCAGTACTTC.

The V call is TRBV6-5, the J call TRBJ2-1, with D possibly matching TRBD2 (8 bases). The CDR3 consists of 15 residues. Germline loops: CDR1 MNHEY, CDR2 SVGAGI. V lost 10 bases and J 8 bases, leaving 24 bases between the germline ends. Here the CDR3 reads CATQGGGLGAYEQFF. The CDR3 DNA sequence: TGTGCCACCCAGGGGGGGGGACTAGGAGCTTATGAGCAGTTCTTC.